This T cell receptor beta chain was documented in a study of graft-versus-host responses after intestinal transplantation. Overall study context: In this cohort, recipients had multivisceral, liver-intestinal, or isolated intestinal transplants. Each patient got anti-thymocyte globulin induction, then tacrolimus and steroids for around three years. Study-level results: Detection of GvH clones occurred in recipient marrow, and some had their first appearance in ileum or blood. Allografts of patients with graft-donor T cell macrochimerism showed high graft-versus-host to host-versus-graft clone ratios.

Only in-frame clones appear in the TCRdb table, and some are missing; sequencing was by immunoSEQ multiplex PCR. The sample carries over 65,000 clones, around 90% recorded once. Germline assignment: CDR1 LNHDA and CDR2 SQIVND (reference sequence). The CDR3 has 13 amino acids. V was clipped by 3 bases and J by 2 bases, with 7 bases between them. To note about this clone: What it binds is unknown. This CDR3 is also generated by other DNA sequences in the sample.

This clonotype originated in a human donor who was the organ donor for an intestinal transplant. The sequenced sample was unstimulated CD8+ T cells sorted from spleen or lymph node cells, obtained before transplant. The V and J genes are TRBV19 and TRBJ1-1; no reliable D call. CDR3 sequence: CASSISGNTEAFF. Here the CDR3 DNA reads TGTGCCAGTAGTATTTCGGGCAACACTGAAGCTTTCTTT. Together with reference TRBV19 and TRBJ1-1, the CDR3 gives the full variable domain: DGGITQSPKYLFRKEGQNVTLSCEQNLNHDAMYWYRQDPGQGLRLIYYSQIVNDFQKGDIAEGYSVSREKKESFPLTVTSAQKNPTAFYLCASSISGNTEAFFGQGTRLTVV.